This T cell receptor (beta chain) was sequenced for a study of CD8 T cells in Susac syndrome. Random hexamers primed reverse transcription of about 0.5 to 1 ug RNA. TCRdb re-analysed the immunoSEQ multiplex PCR reads in MiXCR, keeping a single row per CDR3 protein. The sample consists of 170,000 or so distinct CDR3 sequences, approximately 94% of them appearing once. This CDR3 is built from 14 residues. The V and J ends lost 7 bases and 2 bases respectively, with 9 bases between them. CDR1 and CDR2 from the germline V gene are MDHEN and SYDVKM. The V call is TRBV28, the J call TRBJ2-6; perhaps TRBD2 as D (6 bases). The sequenced sample was CD4+ T cells from PBMCs. The sequence derives from a human donor with Susac syndrome. The CDR3 protein is CASKRVAGANVLTF. The DNA for the CDR3 is TGTGCCAGCAAGCGGGTCGCTGGGGCCAACGTCCTGACTTTC. Supplemented by reference TRBV28 and TRBJ2-6, the full variable domain reads DVKVTQSSRYLVKRTGEKVFLECVQDMDHENMFWYRQDPGLGLRLIYFSYDVKMKEKGDIPEGYSVSREKKERFSLILESASTNQTSMYLCASKRVAGANVLTFGAGSRLTVL.